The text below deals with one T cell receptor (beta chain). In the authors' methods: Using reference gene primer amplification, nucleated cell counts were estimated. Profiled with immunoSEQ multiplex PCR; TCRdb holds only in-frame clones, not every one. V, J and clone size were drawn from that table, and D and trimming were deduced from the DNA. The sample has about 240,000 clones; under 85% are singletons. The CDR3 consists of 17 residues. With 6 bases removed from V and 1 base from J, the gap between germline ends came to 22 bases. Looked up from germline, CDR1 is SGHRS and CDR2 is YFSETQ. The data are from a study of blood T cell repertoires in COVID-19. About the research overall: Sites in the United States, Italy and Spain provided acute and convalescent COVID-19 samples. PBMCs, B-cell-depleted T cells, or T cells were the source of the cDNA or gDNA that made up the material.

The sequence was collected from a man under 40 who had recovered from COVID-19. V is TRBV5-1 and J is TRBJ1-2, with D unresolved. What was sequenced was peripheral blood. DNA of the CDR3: TGCGCCAGCACCTCGGGAGGGTTGGACCCTTATAACTATGGCTACACCTTC. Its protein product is CASTSGGLDPYNYGYTF.